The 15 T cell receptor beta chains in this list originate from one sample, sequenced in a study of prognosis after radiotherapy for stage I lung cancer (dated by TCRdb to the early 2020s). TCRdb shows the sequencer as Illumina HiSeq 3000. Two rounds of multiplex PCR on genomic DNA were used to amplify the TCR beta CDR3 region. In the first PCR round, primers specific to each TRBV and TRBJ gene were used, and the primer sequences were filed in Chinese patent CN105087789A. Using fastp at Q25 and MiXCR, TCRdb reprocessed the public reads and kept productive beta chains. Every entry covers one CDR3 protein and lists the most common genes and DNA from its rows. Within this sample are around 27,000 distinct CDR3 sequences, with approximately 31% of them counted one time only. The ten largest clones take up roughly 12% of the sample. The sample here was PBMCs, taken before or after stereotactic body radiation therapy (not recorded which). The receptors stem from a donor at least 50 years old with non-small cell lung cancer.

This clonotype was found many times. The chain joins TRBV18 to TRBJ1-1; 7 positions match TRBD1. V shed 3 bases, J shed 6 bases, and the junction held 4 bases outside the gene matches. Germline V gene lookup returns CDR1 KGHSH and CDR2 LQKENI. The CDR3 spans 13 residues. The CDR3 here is CASSPQGGAEAFF. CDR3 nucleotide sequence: TGTGCCAGCTCACCCCAGGGGGGAGCTGAAGCTTTCTTT.

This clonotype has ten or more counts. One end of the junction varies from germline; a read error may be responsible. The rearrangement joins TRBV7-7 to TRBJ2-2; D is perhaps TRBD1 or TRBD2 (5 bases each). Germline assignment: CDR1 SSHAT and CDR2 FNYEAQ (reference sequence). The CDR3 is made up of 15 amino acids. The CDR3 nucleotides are TGTGCTAGCAGCTTAGGGACCGCTGGGGCCGGGGAGCTGTTTTTT. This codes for CASSLGTAGAGELFF.

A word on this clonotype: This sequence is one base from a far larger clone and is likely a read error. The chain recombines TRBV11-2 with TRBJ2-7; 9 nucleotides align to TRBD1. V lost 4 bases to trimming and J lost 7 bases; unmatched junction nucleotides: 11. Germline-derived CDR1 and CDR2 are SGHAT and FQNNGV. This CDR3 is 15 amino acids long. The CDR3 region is CASSSAGTGPREQYF. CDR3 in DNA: TGTGCCAGCAGCTCCGCCGGGACAGGGCCTCGTGAGCAGTACTTC. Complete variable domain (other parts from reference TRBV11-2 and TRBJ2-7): EAGVAQSPRYKIIEKRQSVAFWCNPISGHATLYWYQQILGQGPKLLIQFQNNGVVDDSQLPKDRFSAERLKGVDSTLKIQPAKLEDSAVYLCASSSAGTGPREQYFGPGTRLTVT.

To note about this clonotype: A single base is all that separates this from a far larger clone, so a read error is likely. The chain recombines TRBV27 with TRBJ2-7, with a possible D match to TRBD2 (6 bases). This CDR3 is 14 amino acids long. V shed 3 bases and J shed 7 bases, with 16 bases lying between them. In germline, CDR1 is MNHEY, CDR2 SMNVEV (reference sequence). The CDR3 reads CASSLSTTGDEQYF. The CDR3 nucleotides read TGTGCCAGCAGTTTGTCCACGACGGGGGATGAGCAGTACTTC.

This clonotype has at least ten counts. CDR3 protein: CASSLDGNSYEQYF. The CDR3 region has the DNA TGCGCCAGCAGCTTGGATGGCAACTCCTACGAGCAGTACTTC. The chain joins TRBV5-1 to TRBJ2-7; D remains ambiguous. CDR3 length: 14 amino acids. V dropped 0 bases and J dropped 0 bases, with 7 bases sitting between them. Germline CDR1 and CDR2: SGHRS and YFSETQ. Full variable domain (outside the CDR3, taken from reference TRBV5-1 and TRBJ2-7): KAGVTQTPRYLIKTRGQQVTLSCSPISGHRSVSWYQQTPGQGLQFLFEYFSETQRNKGNFPGRFSGRQFSNSRSEMNVSTLELGDSALYLCASSLDGNSYEQYFGPGTRLTVT.

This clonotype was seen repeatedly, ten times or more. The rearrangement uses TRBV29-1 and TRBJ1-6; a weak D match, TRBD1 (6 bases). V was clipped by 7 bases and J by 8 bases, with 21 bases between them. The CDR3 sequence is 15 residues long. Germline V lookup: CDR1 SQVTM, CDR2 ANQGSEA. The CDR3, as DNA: TGCAGCGCAAAGGTGGGGGCGGGGGCGGATTCACCCCTCCACTTT. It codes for CSAKVGAGADSPLHF. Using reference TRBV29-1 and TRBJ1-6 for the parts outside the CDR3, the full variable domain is SAVISQKPSRDICQRGTSLTIQCQVDSQVTMMFWYRQQPGQSLTLIATANQGSEATYESGFVIDKFPISRPNLTFSTLTVSNMSPEDSSIYLCSAKVGAGADSPLHFGNGTRLTVT.

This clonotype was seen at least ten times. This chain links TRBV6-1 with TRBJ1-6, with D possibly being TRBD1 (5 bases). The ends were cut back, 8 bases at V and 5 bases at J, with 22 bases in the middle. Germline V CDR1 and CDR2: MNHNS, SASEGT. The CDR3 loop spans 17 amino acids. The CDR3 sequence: CASLLRPWGMDNSPLHF. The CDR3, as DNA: TGTGCCAGCCTCCTCCGGCCATGGGGCATGGATAATTCACCCCTCCACTTT.

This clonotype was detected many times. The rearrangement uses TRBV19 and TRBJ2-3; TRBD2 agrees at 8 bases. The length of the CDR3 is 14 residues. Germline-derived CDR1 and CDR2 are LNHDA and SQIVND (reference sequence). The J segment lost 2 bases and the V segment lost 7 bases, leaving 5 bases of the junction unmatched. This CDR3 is CASNSGGLTDTQYF. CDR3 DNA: TGTGCCAGTAATTCGGGGGGGCTCACAGATACGCAGTATTTT.

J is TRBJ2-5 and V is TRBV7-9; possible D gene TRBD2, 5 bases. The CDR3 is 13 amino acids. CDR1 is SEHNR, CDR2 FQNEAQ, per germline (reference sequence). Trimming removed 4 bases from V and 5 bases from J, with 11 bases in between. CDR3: CASSSGLLETQYF. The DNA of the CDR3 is TGTGCCAGCAGCTCGGGATTACTCGAGACCCAGTACTTC.

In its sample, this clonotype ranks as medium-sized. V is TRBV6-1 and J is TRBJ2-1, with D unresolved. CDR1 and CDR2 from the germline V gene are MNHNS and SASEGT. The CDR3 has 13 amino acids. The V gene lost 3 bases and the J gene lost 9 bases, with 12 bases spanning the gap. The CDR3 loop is CASSDRPSAEQFF. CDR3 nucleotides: TGTGCCAGCAGTGACCGGCCTTCGGCTGAGCAGTTCTTC.

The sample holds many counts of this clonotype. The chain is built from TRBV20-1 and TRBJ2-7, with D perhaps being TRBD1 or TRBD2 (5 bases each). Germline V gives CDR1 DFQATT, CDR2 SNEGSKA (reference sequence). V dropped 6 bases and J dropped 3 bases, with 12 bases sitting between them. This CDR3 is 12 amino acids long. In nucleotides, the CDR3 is TGCAGTGCCAAGTGGGGGAGCTACGAGCAGTACTTC. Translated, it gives CSAKWGSYEQYF.

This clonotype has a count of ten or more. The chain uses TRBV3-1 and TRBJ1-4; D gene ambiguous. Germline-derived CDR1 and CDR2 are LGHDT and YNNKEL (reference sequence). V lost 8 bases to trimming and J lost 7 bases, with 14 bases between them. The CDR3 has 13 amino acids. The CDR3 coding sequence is TGTGCCAGCTCCCGTTTTTCCGGTGAAAAACTGTTTTTT. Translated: CASSRFSGEKLFF.

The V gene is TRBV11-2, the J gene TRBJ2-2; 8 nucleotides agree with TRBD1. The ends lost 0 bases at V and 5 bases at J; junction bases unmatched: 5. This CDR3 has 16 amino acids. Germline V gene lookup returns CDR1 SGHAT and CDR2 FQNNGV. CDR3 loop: CASSLDQGALTGELFF. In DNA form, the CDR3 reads TGTGCCAGCAGCTTAGACCAGGGGGCGCTTACCGGGGAGCTGTTTTTT.

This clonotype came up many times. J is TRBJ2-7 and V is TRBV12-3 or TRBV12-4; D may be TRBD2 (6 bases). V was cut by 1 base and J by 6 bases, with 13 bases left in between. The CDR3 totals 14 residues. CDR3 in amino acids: CASSLVGGAGEQYF. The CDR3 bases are TGTGCCAGCAGTTTAGTGGGAGGAGCTGGCGAGCAGTACTTC.

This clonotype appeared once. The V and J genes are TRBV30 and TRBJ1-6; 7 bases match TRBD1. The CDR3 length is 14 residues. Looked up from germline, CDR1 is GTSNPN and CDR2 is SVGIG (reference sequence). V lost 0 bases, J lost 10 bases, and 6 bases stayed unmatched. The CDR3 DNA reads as TGTGCCTGGAGTGTGGCAGGGGGATCATCACCCCTCCACTTT. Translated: CAWSVAGGSSPLHF.